The present T cell receptor beta chain was sequenced within a study of T cell responses to AZD1222 COVID-19 vaccine. Study in general: Pooling of second doses given at about 4 or about 12 weeks was done. Overall study findings and caveats: Spike-specific TCR depth and breadth grew after two AZD1222 doses. Vaccine-associated CD4 TCRs spanned spike, dominant at 160-218 and 743-854.

The table lists this clone with a few counts. The antigen remains undetermined. With V trimmed by 2 bases and J by 4 bases, 5 bases remained unmatched. The CDR3 spans 15 residues. Looked up from germline, CDR1 is SNHLY and CDR2 is FYNNEI. The table came from immunoSEQ multiplex PCR; TCRdb's copy has only in-frame clones and leaves some out. The profile shows about 35,000 clones, around nine tenths of them singletons. Sequenced here: peripheral blood, sampled on day 0 of AZD1222 vaccination. The sequence was obtained from an adult in good health. The chain has TRBV2 and TRBJ1-5, with 7 bases identical to TRBD1. CDR3 amino acids: CASSEQGGDNQPQHF. CDR3 coding DNA: TGTGCCAGCAGTGAACAGGGGGGCGATAATCAGCCCCAGCATTTT. The variable domain in full, completed from reference TRBV2 and TRBJ1-5, reads EPEVTQTPSHQVTQMGQEVILRCVPISNHLYFYWYRQILGQKVEFLVSFYNNEISEKSEIFDDQFSVERPDGSNFTLKIRSTKLEDSAMYFCASSEQGGDNQPQHFGDGTRLSIL.